One and the same sample provided the 2 T cell receptor beta chains below, sequenced in a study of cytomegalovirus exposure and HLA in healthy donors. Some clones are missing from TCRdb's copy, which holds only in-frame ones; the method was immunoSEQ multiplex PCR. The sample yields around 56,000 clones, 93% seen once. Material: PBMCs. The source of these receptors is a woman under 30 in good health and CMV-seropositive.

In this sample, this clone turned up once. This chain uses TRBV15 with TRBJ2-1; 8 bases map to TRBD2. Trimming at V came to 0 bases and at J to 5 bases, leaving 3 bases not matched to a gene. CDR3 length: 15 residues. Germline V gene lookup returns CDR1 LNHNV and CDR2 YYDKDF (reference sequence). The DNA of the CDR3 is TGTGCCACCAGCAGAGACGGACTAGCAGACAATGAGCAGTTCTTC. Protein sequence: CATSRDGLADNEQFF.

The chain combines TRBV6-6 with TRBJ1-2, with 9 bases that match TRBD1. CDR3 length: 15 amino acids. The germline gives CDR1 MNHNY, CDR2 SVGAGI (reference sequence). V lost 6 bases and J lost 7; bases outside the gene matches: 12. The CDR3: CASSYGKGQGFGYTF. CDR3 DNA sequence: TGTGCCAGCAGCTACGGGAAAGGACAGGGGTTTGGCTACACCTTC.